This entry is about one T cell receptor (beta chain). Its antigen is still unknown. No quality values exist for individual bases; no much larger clone is one base distant. The data were obtained in a study of cytomegalovirus exposure and HLA in healthy donors (dated by TCRdb to 2015 to 2018). In terms of the full investigation: In an earlier analysis of 587 of the donors, under 300 Gb of sequence data and about 110 million unique TCR beta sequences from 150 million to 200 million T cells were reported. The number of donors typed differed by locus, with about 629-630 for A, B, C, DRB1 and DQB1, approximately 500 for DQA1, 600 to 610 for DPA1, and about 450 for DPB1. The study was designed to test whether signatures of past pathogen exposure could be identified by cataloging public T cell receptors. A later analysis re-examined previously published TCR beta repertoires from just over 650 donors and added high-resolution HLA genotyping to investigate patterns of TCR occurrence. An earlier analysis of approximately 580 of the donors used high-throughput TCR beta sequencing to judge whether each TCR beta V gene segment behaved as functional or pseudogenic. Of the 398 genotyped donors, 80% to 90% were placed in the genetic ancestry cluster associated with self-reported Caucasian donors. Every repertoire in the discovery cohort had been generated on one and the same sequencing platform. To predict cytomegalovirus infection status, the study combined high-throughput TCR immunosequencing, statistical association of individual TCRs with disease status, and machine learning. An early release that covered some 640 HLA-typed donors contained about 300 gigabases of sequencing data and approximately 85 million unique TCR sequences. The study profiled the T cell repertoires of about 720 subjects by immunosequencing and related them to cytomegalovirus serostatus. Five DR-DQ haplotypes were handled as single units for association and clustering because linkage in the cohort was strong. Along with the roughly 700-subject first cohort, a separate validation cohort of over a hundred different subjects was used. In the later analysis, no new phenotypic data were used to find candidate immune exposures; instead, reliance was placed on TCR beta sequences and their occurrence across donors. Across some 400 genotyped donors of the cohort, an average of roughly 200,000 unique TCR beta nucleotide sequences per donor were sequenced, and 15% to 20% of those sequences were non-productive. HLA typing included class I and class II loci at four-digit resolution. Donor age, sex, ethnicity and CMV serostatus were compiled together with the repertoire data. A later genetic analysis took genome-wide SNP genotypes for about three fifths of the roughly 700 donors and used that subset as a discovery cohort.

The library was built by means of the immunoSEQ multiplex PCR assay. The multiplex PCR relied on a mix of 60 forward primers for TCR Vbeta segments and 13 reverse primers for TCR Jbeta segments. The CDR3 region of rearranged TCR beta genes was amplified from genomic DNA by a multiplex PCR assay. Amplified TCR beta libraries were sequenced as 87-base-pair reads on the Illumina HiSeq System. As for the authors' bioinformatics: Across the 500 to 750 repertoires, a later analysis counted some 80 million unique TCR beta chains, roughly 11 million of which were shared by at least two donors. Raw reads were error-corrected and collapsed into unique sequences with a nearest-neighbor algorithm that merged closely related sequences to remove PCR and sequencing errors. V, D and J gene segments were assigned by aligning CDR3 sequences to IMGT reference sequences. For a sequence to be retained, at least a six-nucleotide match to both a V gene segment and a J gene segment was required. Rearrangements were classified as productive when the CDR3 lacked stop codons and remained in frame with V and J, and all other rearrangements were classified as non-productive. Following IMGT convention, CDR3 was defined as the stretch from the second conserved V-encoded cysteine up to the conserved J-encoded phenylalanine. The earlier analysis of about 610 of the donors excluded sequences that lacked an unambiguous match to a single V gene segment. In an earlier analysis of 587 of the donors, a V segment was called functional when productive rearrangements were above 56.7%, and segregating when the standard deviation between donors exceeded 5%. A statistical classification framework was built to diagnose cytomegalovirus status from the catalog of TCR beta chain sequences. In a later analysis, TCR nucleotide sequences were compared against IMGT/GENE-DB human TR gene sequences so that V and J genes could be assigned. The TCRdist pipeline was used in a later analysis to assign CDR3 sequences and most-parsimonious VDJ recombination scenarios. In a later analysis, each TCR beta chain was defined by its CDR3 amino acid sequence together with its V-gene family, and reads lacking a unique V-gene family were excluded. A later analysis removed 592 highly shared, low-generation-probability nucleotide sequences to deal with suspected cross-contamination and a sequencing artifact. For each public chain, a later analysis derived a clonal expansion index from normalized ranks of inferred template counts within each repertoire. In a later analysis, generation probabilities were computed using a VDJ recombination model fitted to out-of-frame rearrangements, and the results were checked against IGoR. A later analysis scored TCR-TCR, TCR-HLA and TCR-CMV co-occurrence with hypergeometric tests, applying a repertoire-size bias correction to TCR pairs. In a later analysis, false discovery rates were estimated by permuting HLA or CMV assignments 20 times. In a later analysis, co-occurring TCRs were grouped using DBSCAN, and TCRdist sequence similarity was added for clustering within HLA-allele-positive subsets. Co-occurrence clustering excluded repertoires with fewer than 30,000 or more than 120,000 public chains, plus five with anomalous nucleotide sharing. TCRdb took this table from immuneACCESS and kept in-frame rearrangements with V and J called. Such tables lack part of the clones; where checked against another copy, unresolved V genes explain under half of the gap, and the rest is unexplained. V, J and clone size reflect that table, while D and trimming were determined from the DNA. The sample table holds roughly 260,000 clones, of which 80% to 90% were seen once. 1.5% to 2% of the sample goes to the ten largest clones.

CDR1 and CDR2, per the germline V gene, are SGDLS and YYNGEE. From the cysteine through the phenylalanine, the CDR3 covers 13 amino acids. Only the CDR3 DNA is retained, 39 bases long and in frame from the first base. V drops 3 bases and J drops 1 base, leaving 7 bases in between. The cohort comprised fewer than 750 healthy bone marrow donors. All cohort members were sampled while nominally healthy, although unrecorded immune exposures were likely present. The donor was CMV seropositive and belonged to the group of about 290 seropositive cohort members. A peripheral blood sample was collected from each donor, and TCR beta sequencing was performed on peripheral blood mononuclear cells. The Qiagen DNeasy Blood Extraction Kit was used to extract genomic DNA from the blood cell samples. Study-wide findings and limitations: Most CMV-associated TCR beta chains appeared to be HLA-restricted in a later analysis, and the HLA associations seemed to be driven largely by CMV exposure. It was suggested by the authors that the approach could potentially be generalized to other disease states and immunological phenotypes. Most TCR sequences were seen in very few donors, while some public TCRs were found in many individuals. Immune exposure information for the cohort was limited to CMV serostatus. Because HLA typing was unavailable for some donors at each locus, only the typed subset was used in association tests. In a later analysis, HLA-associated TCR beta chains were found to be more clonally expanded and to have lower generation probabilities than equally common non-associated chains. Correlated functional status among segregating V segments might be attributable to linkage disequilibrium, but an unknown experimental factor could not be ruled out. At a false discovery rate of 0.05, a later analysis linked roughly 17,000 TCR beta sequences to specific HLA alleles. A cluster of highly shared sequence variants was judged likely to represent a technical artifact of the sequencing pipeline. The study gave a list of over 150 TCR beta chains associated with cytomegalovirus. According to a later analysis, parvovirus B19, influenza, CMV and Epstein-Barr virus appeared linked to several top co-occurrence clusters. A later genetic analysis associated a missense DCLRE1C variant with V-gene and J-gene trimming of TCR beta chains, and an independent cohort replicated the association. Presence/absence analyses assumed roughly uniform sequencing depth across donors, an assumption that may not hold. Around 16 rarely observed V segments, including chromosome 9 orphons, were excluded from the earlier analysis of several hundred of the donors because counts were too low. In a later analysis, the rate of TCR association differed among HLA loci, with DRB1 alleles having the most associated TCRs and HLA-C alleles having the fewest. Broadly in line with IMGT annotations, most TCR beta V segments showed up in productive rearrangements about 87% or about 30% of the time in an earlier analysis of 450 to 750 of the donors. In vitro tests confirmed that three of the cytomegalovirus-associated TCR beta chains recognize cytomegalovirus antigens. In this cohort, only TCR beta chains were sequenced, and detectable features were limited by the absence of alpha or paired-chain data. Strong co-occurrence of HLA alleles, especially DR and DQ, made assigning TCR associations to individual alleles difficult. According to a later genetic analysis, donors in an Asian-associated ancestry cluster had fewer N-insertions in productive TCRs than the approximately 630-donor mean. The 87-base-pair reads could not distinguish some IMGT-functional V segments, including TRBV6-2 and TRBV6-3, so those segments were excluded. A further reported finding was that TCR beta sequences accurately predicted the HLA-A and HLA-B alleles for most subjects in the first cohort. In both the original and validation cohorts, the classifier was reported to diagnose cytomegalovirus status with high specificity and sensitivity.

The origin of this receptor is a woman between 40 and 50 years old in good health and CMV-seropositive. The chain is made from TRBV9 and TRBJ1-1; the D gene is not confidently resolved. The sequenced material came from PBMCs. At the DNA level, the sequence is TGTGCCAGCAGCGCCCAGGAGAACACTGAAGCTTTCTTT. It specifies CASSAQENTEAFF.